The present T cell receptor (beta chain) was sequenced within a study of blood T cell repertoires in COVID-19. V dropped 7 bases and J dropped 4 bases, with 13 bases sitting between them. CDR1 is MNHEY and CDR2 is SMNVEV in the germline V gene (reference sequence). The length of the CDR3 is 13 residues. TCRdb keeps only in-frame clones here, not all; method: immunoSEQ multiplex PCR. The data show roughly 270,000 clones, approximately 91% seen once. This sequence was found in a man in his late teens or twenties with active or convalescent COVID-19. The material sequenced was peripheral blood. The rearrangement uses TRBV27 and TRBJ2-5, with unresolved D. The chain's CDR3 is CASTAGALETQYF. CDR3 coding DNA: TGTGCCAGCACCGCAGGCGCCTTAGAGACCCAGTACTTC.